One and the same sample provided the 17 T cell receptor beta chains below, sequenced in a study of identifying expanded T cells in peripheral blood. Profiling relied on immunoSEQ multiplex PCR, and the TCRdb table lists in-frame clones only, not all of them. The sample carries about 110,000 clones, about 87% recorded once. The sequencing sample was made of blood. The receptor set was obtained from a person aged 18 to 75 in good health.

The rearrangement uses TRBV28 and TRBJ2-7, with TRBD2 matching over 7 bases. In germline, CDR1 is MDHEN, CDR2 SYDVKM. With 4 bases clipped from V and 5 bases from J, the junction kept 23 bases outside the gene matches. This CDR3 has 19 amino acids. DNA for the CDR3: TGTGCCAGCAGTTCAATACTCCGACTAGCACGCAAGGTGGGGGACGAGCAGTACTTC. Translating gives CASSSILRLARKVGDEQYF.

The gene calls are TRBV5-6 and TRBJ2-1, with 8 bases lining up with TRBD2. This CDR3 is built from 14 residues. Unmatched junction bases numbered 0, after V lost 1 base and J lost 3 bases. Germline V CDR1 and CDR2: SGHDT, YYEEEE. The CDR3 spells CASSLRGGYNEQFF. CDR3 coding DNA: TGTGCCAGCAGCTTGCGGGGGGGCTACAATGAGCAGTTCTTC.

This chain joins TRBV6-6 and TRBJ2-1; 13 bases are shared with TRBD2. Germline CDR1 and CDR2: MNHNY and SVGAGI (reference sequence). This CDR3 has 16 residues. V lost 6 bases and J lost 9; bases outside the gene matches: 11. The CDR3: CASRPGTSGIRGEQFF. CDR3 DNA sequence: TGTGCCAGCAGACCCGGGACTAGCGGGATACGAGGTGAGCAGTTCTTC.

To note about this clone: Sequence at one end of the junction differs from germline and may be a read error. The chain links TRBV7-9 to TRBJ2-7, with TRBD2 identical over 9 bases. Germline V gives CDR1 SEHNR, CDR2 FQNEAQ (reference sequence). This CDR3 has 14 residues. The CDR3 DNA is TGTGCCAGCAGTTTAGCGGGAGTCTCCTACGAGCAGTACTTC. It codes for CASSLAGVSYEQYF.

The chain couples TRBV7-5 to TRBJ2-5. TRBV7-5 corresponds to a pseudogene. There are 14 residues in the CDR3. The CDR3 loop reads CARSLGSSKETQYF. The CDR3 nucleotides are TGTGCCAGAAGCTTAGGGTCGTCGAAAGAGACCCAGTACTTC.

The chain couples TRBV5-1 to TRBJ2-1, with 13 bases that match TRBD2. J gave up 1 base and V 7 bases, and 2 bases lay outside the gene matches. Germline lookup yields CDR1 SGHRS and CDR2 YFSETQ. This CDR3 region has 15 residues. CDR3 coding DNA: TGCGCCAGCCTGGGACTAGCGGGATCCTACAATGAGCAGTTCTTC. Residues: CASLGLAGSYNEQFF.

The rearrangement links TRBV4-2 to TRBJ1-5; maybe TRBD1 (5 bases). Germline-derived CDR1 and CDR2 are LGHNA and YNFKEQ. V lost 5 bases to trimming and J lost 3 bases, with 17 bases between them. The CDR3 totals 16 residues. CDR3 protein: CASSLTAGTHNQPQHF. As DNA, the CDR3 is TGTGCCAGCAGCTTAACGGCTGGGACGCACAATCAGCCCCAGCATTTT.

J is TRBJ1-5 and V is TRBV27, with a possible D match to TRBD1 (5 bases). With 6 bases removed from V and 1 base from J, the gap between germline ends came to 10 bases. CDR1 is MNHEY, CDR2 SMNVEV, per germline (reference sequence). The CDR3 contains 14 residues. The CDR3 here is CASSQTGSNQPQHF. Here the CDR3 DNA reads TGTGCCAGCAGCCAAACAGGAAGCAATCAGCCCCAGCATTTT.

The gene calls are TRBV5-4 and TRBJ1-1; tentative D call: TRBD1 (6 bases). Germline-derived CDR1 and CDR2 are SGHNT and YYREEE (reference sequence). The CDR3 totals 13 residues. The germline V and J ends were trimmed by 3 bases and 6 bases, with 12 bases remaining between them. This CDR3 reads CASSWKTGPEAFF. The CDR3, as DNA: TGTGCCAGCAGCTGGAAGACAGGCCCTGAAGCTTTCTTT.

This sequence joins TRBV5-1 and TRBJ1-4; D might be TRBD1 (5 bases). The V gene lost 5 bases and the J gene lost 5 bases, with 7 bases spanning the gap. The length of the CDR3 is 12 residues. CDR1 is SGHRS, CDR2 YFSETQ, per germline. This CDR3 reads CASRGENEKLFF. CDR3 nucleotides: TGCGCCAGCAGGGGGGAGAATGAAAAACTGTTTTTT.

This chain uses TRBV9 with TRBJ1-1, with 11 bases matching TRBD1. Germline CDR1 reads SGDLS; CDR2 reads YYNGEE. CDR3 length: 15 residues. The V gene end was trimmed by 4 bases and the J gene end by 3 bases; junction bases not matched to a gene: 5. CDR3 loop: CASSLRTGGHTEAFF. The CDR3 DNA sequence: TGTGCCAGCAGCTTGCGGACAGGGGGCCACACTGAAGCTTTCTTT.

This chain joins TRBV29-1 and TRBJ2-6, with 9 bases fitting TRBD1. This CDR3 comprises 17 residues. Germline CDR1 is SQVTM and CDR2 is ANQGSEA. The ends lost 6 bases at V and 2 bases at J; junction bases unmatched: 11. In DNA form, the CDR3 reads TGCAGCGTAGAAAAAGGACAGGGGATACCTGGGGCCAACGTCCTGACTTTC. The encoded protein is CSVEKGQGIPGANVLTF.

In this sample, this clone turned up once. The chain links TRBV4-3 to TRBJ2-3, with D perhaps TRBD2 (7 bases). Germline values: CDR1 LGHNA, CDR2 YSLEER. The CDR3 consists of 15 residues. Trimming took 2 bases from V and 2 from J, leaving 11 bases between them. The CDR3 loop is CASSQRGAATDTQYF. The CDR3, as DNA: TGCGCCAGCAGCCAACGGGGGGCCGCCACAGATACGCAGTATTTT.

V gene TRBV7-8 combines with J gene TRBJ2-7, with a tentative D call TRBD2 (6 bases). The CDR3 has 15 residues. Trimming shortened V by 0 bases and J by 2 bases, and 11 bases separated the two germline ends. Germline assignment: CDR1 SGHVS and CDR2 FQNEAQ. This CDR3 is CASSLAEGRAYEQYF. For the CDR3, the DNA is TGTGCCAGCAGCTTAGCGGAGGGACGTGCCTACGAGCAGTACTTC.

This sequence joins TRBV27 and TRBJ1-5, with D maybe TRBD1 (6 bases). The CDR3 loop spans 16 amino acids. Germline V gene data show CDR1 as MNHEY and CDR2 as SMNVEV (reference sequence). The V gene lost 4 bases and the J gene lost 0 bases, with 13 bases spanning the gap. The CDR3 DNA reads TGTGCCAGCAGTTCGACAGGACTGGGTAGCAATCAGCCCCAGCATTTT. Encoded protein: CASSSTGLGSNQPQHF.

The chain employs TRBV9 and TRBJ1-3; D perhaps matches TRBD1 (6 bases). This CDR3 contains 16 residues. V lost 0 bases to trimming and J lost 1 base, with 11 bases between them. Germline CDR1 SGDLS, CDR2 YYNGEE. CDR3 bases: TGTGCCAGCAGCGTAGCAACAGGGAAATCTGGAAACACCATATATTTT. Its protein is CASSVATGKSGNTIYF.

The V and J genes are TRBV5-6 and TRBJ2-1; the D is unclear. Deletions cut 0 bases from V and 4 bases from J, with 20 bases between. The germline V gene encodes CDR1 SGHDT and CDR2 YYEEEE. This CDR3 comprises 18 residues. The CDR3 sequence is CASSLAVYGRSHYNEQFF. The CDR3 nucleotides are TGTGCCAGCAGCTTGGCCGTTTATGGCCGCTCACATTACAATGAGCAGTTCTTC.